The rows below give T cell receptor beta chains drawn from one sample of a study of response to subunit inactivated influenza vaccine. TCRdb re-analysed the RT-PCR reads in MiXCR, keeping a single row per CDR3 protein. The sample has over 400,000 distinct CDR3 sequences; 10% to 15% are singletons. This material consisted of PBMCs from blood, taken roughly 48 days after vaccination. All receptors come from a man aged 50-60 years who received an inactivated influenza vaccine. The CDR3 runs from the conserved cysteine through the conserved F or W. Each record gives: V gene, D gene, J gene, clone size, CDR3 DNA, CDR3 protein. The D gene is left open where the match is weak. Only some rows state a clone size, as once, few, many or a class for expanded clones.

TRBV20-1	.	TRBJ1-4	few	TGCAGTGCTAAGGATGAGGCCCGAAAATTGTTTTTT	CSAKDEARKLFF
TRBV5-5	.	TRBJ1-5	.	TGTGCCAGCAGCTTGGGATCCGATTATAGCAATCAGCCCCAGCATTTT	CASSLGSDYSNQPQHF
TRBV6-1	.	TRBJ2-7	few	TGTGCCAGCAGTGCCGGGACAATCTACGAGCAGTACTTC	CASSAGTIYEQYF
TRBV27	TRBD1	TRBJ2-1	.	TGTGCCAGCAGTCCCGGGACAGGCATGGTCCATGAGCAGTTCTTC	CASSPGTGMVHEQFF
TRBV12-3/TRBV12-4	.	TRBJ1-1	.	TGTGCCAGTCAGGGGATACCGTCTGGTGAAGCTTTCTTT	CASQGIPSGEAFF
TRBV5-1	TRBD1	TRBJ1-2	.	TGCGCCAGCAGCACCGGGACAGGGGGGTCCTATGGCTACACCTTC	CASSTGTGGSYGYTF
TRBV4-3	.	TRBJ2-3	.	TGCGCCAGCAGCCACTCAGGGGCCCGCACAGATACGCAGTATTTT	CASSHSGARTDTQYF
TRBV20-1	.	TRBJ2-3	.	TGCAGTGCTAGAGATCAGGCTCCCTGGGCGAAAGATACGCAGTATTTT	CSARDQAPWAKDTQYF
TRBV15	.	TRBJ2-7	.	TGTGCCACCAGCACTACGGGCTACGAGCAGTACTTC	CATSTTGYEQYF
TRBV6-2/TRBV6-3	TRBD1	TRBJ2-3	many	TGTGCCAGCAGAGACAGGGAAGATACGCAGTATTTT	CASRDREDTQYF
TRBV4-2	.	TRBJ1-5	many	TGTGCCAGCAGCTCCGGACGGAATAGCAATCAGCCCCAGCATTTT	CASSSGRNSNQPQHF
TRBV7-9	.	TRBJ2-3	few	TGTGCCAGCAGCTCCATTATCTGGGCCGTTCAAACGCAGTATTTT	CASSSIIWAVQTQYF